A selection of T cell receptor beta chains follows, all from one sample in a study of blood T cell repertoires in COVID-19. Using immunoSEQ multiplex PCR, the repertoire was profiled, and TCRdb retains in-frame clones only, with some absent. The sample carries 250,000 to 300,000 clones, approximately 80% recorded once. Sequencing was done on a sample of PBMCs or T cells enriched from blood (not recorded which). The receptor source for this set is a man aged 35-49 years who had been exposed to COVID-19. Each CDR3 is given with its conserved first and last residue. D genes are given only for firm matches. Clone size, where shown, is once, few, many, or a class for clones that have expanded.

clone_size	v_call	j_call	d_call	cdr3_length	cdr3_nt	cdr3_aa
.	TRBV7-7	TRBJ2-5	.	13	TGTGCTAGCAGCTTCCACCTAGAGGAGACCCAGTACTTC	CASSFHLEETQYF
.	TRBV18	TRBJ1-1	.	15	TGTGCCAGCTCACTAATGGACTGGCCAAACACTGAAGCTTTCTTT	CASSLMDWPNTEAFF
.	TRBV10-3	TRBJ1-3	TRBD1	14	TGTGCCACCCGACAGGGGGCGAGTGGAAACACCATATATTTT	CATRQGASGNTIYF
.	TRBV19	TRBJ2-3	TRBD2	16	TGTGCCAGTAGTTCCAGGGCTAGCGGAGTCCTTGATACGCAGTATTTT	CASSSRASGVLDTQYF
.	TRBV30	TRBJ2-2	.	13	TGTGCCTGGAGCCGGACAGTCACCGGGGAGCTGTTTTTT	CAWSRTVTGELFF
.	TRBV6-5	TRBJ1-1	.	12	TGTGCCAGCAGTTTTCCGGACACTGAAGCTTTCTTT	CASSFPDTEAFF
.	TRBV18	TRBJ2-2	.	16	TGTGCCAGCTCACCACGGGGAGTTCCGAACACCGGGGAGCTGTTTTTT	CASSPRGVPNTGELFF
.	TRBV10-2	TRBJ2-7	TRBD2	17	TGCGCCAGCAGTGAGTCGGAAACTAGCGGGATTAACGACGAGCAGTACTTC	CASSESETSGINDEQYF
few	TRBV6-5	TRBJ2-7	.	14	TGTGCCAGCAGAATACGACTAGGAGCCTACGAGCAGTACTTC	CASRIRLGAYEQYF
.	TRBV5-6	TRBJ2-3	.	15	TGTGCCAGCAGCTTGGCGGGAGAAGGTACAGATACGCAGTATTTT	CASSLAGEGTDTQYF
.	TRBV14	TRBJ1-1	TRBD1	14	TGTGCCAGCAGCTTCGACAGGGGCGGTACTGAAGCTTTCTTT	CASSFDRGGTEAFF
once	TRBV9	TRBJ2-1	.	15	TGTGCCAGCAGCACAGGGACTAACAACTACAATGAGCAGTTCTTC	CASSTGTNNYNEQFF
.	TRBV30	TRBJ1-1	.	17	TGTGCCTGGACGCGGCCGGTGACGGTCAGGGTGAACACTGAAGCTTTCTTT	CAWTRPVTVRVNTEAFF
.	TRBV29-1	TRBJ2-1	.	15	TGCAGCGTTGAAGACTGGGGGGAGTACGGGAATGAGCAGTTCTTC	CSVEDWGEYGNEQFF
once	TRBV30	TRBJ2-7	.	15	TGTGCCTGGAGTGAAACAGGGTCTTCTACTAGGCGGCAGTACTTC	CAWSETGSSTRRQYF
.	TRBV5-1	TRBJ1-2	.	14	TGCGCCAGCAGCGACCTAGAAAAGGGGAATGGCTACACCTTC	CASSDLEKGNGYTF
.	TRBV19	TRBJ1-5	TRBD1	14	TGTGCCAGTAGTATAGTGGTGGGGACAGCGCCCCAGCATTTT	CASSIVVGTAPQHF
.	TRBV5-6	TRBJ1-2	.	16	TGTGCCAGCAGCTTGGCCTTTGTCAGCGGGATCTATGGCTACACCTTC	CASSLAFVSGIYGYTF
once	TRBV3-1/TRBV3-2	TRBJ1-2	.	14	TGTGCCAGCAGTCCAGATGTGGCTCGCTATGGCTACACCTTC	CASSPDVARYGYTF
.	TRBV12-3/TRBV12-4	TRBJ1-2	.	13	TGTGCCAGCAGCCCCTGGGGGGGGCCCGGGTACACCTTC	CASSPWGGPGYTF
.	TRBV11-2	TRBJ1-2	TRBD1	13	TGTGCCAGCACCCCCAGACAGGGCGGGGGCTACACCTTC	CASTPRQGGGYTF
.	TRBV6-5	TRBJ1-5	.	15	TGTGCCAGCACGGGTATTCTGAATAGCAATCAGCCCCAGCATTTT	CASTGILNSNQPQHF
.	TRBV9	TRBJ2-1	.	14	TGTGCCAGCAGCGAGGACTACTCCTACAATGAGCAGTTCTTC	CASSEDYSYNEQFF
few	TRBV5-4	TRBJ2-2	TRBD2	17	TGTGCCAGCGGGGCGTACGGAGGACTAGTTTATTCCGGGGAGCTGTTTTTT	CASGAYGGLVYSGELFF
.	TRBV5-1	TRBJ2-1	.	13	TGCGCCAGCAGCTTGGTTGGGGCTCTTGAGCAGTTCTTC	CASSLVGALEQFF
.	TRBV5-6	TRBJ2-1	.	15	TGTGCCAGCAGCTTGTTGACTAGTTCCGTGCTTGAGCAGTTCTTC	CASSLLTSSVLEQFF
.	TRBV29-1	TRBJ2-5	.	13	TGCAGCGTGCGGCCTTCAGCGGGAGAGACCCAGTACTTC	CSVRPSAGETQYF
.	TRBV13	TRBJ2-1	TRBD2	14	TGTGCCAGCAGTCGACTAGCGGGAATCAATGAGCAGTTCTTC	CASSRLAGINEQFF
.	TRBV21-1	TRBJ2-7	.	14	TGTGCCAGCTACGGGGACTCCCATCCTAACGAGCAGTACTTC	CASYGDSHPNEQYF
.	TRBV21-1	TRBJ1-5	.	18	TGTGCCAGCAGCAAAGAGGGACCGCAGGGGATGTTCGAGCAGCCCCAGCATTTT	CASSKEGPQGMFEQPQHF
few	TRBV9	TRBJ2-7	TRBD1	14	TGTGCCAGCAGCGTAGGACAGGGGGCTAGGGAGCAGTACTTC	CASSVGQGAREQYF
.	TRBV14	TRBJ1-1	.	14	TGTGCCAGCAGTCTGGTGGGGAGTGCAACTGAAGCTTTCTTT	CASSLVGSATEAFF
.	TRBV20-1	TRBJ2-1	.	11	TGCAGTGCTCCTCGTGACGGAGTGCAGTTCTTC	CSAPRDGVQFF
.	TRBV6-5	TRBJ2-7	.	13	TGTGCCAGCAGTTACCAGGGATCAATCGAGCAGTACTTC	CASSYQGSIEQYF
.	TRBV5-1	TRBJ2-1	TRBD2	19	TGCGCCAGCAGCTTGGCCGCCGGACTAGCGGGCAGCTCCTACAATGAGCAGTTCTTC	CASSLAAGLAGSSYNEQFF
.	TRBV7-3	TRBJ2-1	TRBD2	15	TGTGCCAGCAGCCCGACTAGCGGGAGTGGGGTTGAGCAGTTCTTC	CASSPTSGSGVEQFF
few	TRBV5-8	TRBJ1-6	.	16	TGTGCCAGCAACCAAATGCCGTTGAGGTCAGAGTCACCCCTCCACTTT	CASNQMPLRSESPLHF
.	TRBV18	TRBJ1-2	TRBD1	17	TGTGCCAGCTCATCCAACCACGTTGTGCAGGGGGCTTCTGGCTACACCTTC	CASSSNHVVQGASGYTF
.	TRBV10-3	TRBJ1-5	.	14	TGTGCCATCAGTACTACACAAGGGGATCAGCCCCAGCATTTT	CAISTTQGDQPQHF
.	TRBV5-1	TRBJ2-5	TRBD1	15	TGCGCCAGCAGCTTGGGGTCGGGACAGCAAGAGACCCAGTACTTC	CASSLGSGQQETQYF
.	TRBV19	TRBJ1-5	.	12	TGTGCCAGTAAGGCAGGTCCCGGGCCCCAGCATTTT	CASKAGPGPQHF
.	TRBV5-1	TRBJ2-7	TRBD2	17	TGCGCCAGCAGCGGTACTATAAGCGGGAGTTTAGACTACGAGCAGTACTTC	CASSGTISGSLDYEQYF
once	TRBV7-9	TRBJ2-7	TRBD1	12	TGTGCCTCTAAGGCAGGGGGCTACGAGCAGTACTTC	CASKAGGYEQYF
few	TRBV4-2	TRBJ2-7	.	17	TGTGCCAGCAGCCAAGTGGGCCGGTTGGAGGGCTCCTACGAGCAGTACTTC	CASSQVGRLEGSYEQYF
.	TRBV7-9	TRBJ2-2	.	15	TGTGCCAGCAGCCGAAAATCGACTAACACCGGGGAGCTGTTTTTT	CASSRKSTNTGELFF
.	TRBV24-1	TRBJ2-2	TRBD2	13	TGTGCCACGCGGGAGTCGGGCACCGGGGAGCTGTTTTTT	CATRESGTGELFF
.	TRBV5-5	TRBJ2-3	.	15	TGTGCCAGCAGCTTAAGGGGGGGAAGCACAGATACGCAGTATTTT	CASSLRGGSTDTQYF
few	TRBV23-1	TRBJ1-2	TRBD1	17	TGCGCCAGCAGTCAATCGCGGGACAGAACGCCCCACTATGGCTACACCTTC	CASSQSRDRTPHYGYTF
.	TRBV24-1	TRBJ2-7	.	14	TGTGCCAACCCAACCTCGATGGGCCCCTACGAGCAGTACTTC	CANPTSMGPYEQYF
once	TRBV9	TRBJ2-3	.	15	TGTGCCAGCAGCGGCGAGAGATACCCCACAGATACGCAGTATTTT	CASSGERYPTDTQYF
.	TRBV6-5	TRBJ1-5	.	11	TGTGCCAGCAGTTCTAATCAGCCCCAGCATTTT	CASSSNQPQHF
.	TRBV14	TRBJ1-2	.	13	TGTGCCAGCAGCCAGCCGACACTTAATGGCTACACCTTC	CASSQPTLNGYTF